This T cell receptor (beta chain) was retrieved from a study of cytomegalovirus exposure and HLA in healthy donors. Germline CDR1 and CDR2: SNHLY and FYNNEI. Trimming shortened V by 7 bases and J by 4 bases, and 21 bases separated the two germline ends. The CDR3 spans 16 residues. This clone has a single count. Its antigen is currently unknown. This PCR relied on a set of 60 Vbeta primers and 13 Jbeta primers. Assay used: immunoSEQ multiplex PCR; TCRdb lists only in-frame clones, some missing. Among around 140,000 clones listed, approximately 87% were seen once. General observations from the study: Among TCR beta chains, those listed as cytomegalovirus-associated numbered about 160. According to a later analysis, donors in an Asian-associated ancestry cluster reportedly had fewer N-insertions than the 666-donor mean. Immune exposure was documented only through CMV serostatus. TCR beta V- and J-gene trimming was later associated with a missense DCLRE1C variant.

This TCR derives from a woman aged 25 to 39 in good health and CMV-seronegative. The rearrangement joins TRBV2 to TRBJ2-3; D is perhaps TRBD2 (6 bases). Sequencing was done on a sample of PBMCs. The CDR3 sequence is CASTEGPPGVPDTQYF. For the CDR3, the DNA is TGTGCCAGCACCGAAGGGCCCCCGGGGGTCCCAGATACGCAGTATTTT.